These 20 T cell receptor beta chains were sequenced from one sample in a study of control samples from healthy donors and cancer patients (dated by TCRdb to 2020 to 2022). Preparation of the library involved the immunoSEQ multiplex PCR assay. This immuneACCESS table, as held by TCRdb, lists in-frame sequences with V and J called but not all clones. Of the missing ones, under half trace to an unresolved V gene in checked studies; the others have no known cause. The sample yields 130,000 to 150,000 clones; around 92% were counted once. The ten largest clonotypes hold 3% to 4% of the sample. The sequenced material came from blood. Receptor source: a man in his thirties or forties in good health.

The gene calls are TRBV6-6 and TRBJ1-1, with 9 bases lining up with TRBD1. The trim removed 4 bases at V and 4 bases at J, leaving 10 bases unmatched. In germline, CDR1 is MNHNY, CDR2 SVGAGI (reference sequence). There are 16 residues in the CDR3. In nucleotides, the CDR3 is TGTGCCAGCAGTTCCCCGAGGGGACAGGGAATCACTGAAGCTTTCTTT. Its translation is CASSSPRGQGITEAFF.

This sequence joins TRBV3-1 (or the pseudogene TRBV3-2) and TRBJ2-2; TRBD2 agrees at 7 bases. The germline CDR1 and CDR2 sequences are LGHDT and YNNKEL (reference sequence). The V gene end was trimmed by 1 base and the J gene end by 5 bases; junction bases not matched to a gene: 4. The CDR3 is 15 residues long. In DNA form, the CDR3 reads TGTGCCAGCAGCCAAGGCGGGGGATATACCGGGGAGCTGTTTTTT. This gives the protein CASSQGGGYTGELFF.

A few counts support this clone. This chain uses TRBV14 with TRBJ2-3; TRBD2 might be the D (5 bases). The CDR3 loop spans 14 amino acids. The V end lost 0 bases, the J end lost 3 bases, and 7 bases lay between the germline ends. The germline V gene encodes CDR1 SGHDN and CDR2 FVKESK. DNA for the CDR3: TGTGCCAGCAGCCAAGATTCGGGGACAGATACGCAGTATTTT. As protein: CASSQDSGTDTQYF.

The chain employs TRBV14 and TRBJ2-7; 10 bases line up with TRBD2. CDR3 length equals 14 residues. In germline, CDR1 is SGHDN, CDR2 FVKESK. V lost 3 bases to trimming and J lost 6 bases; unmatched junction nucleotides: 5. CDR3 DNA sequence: TGTGCCAGCAGCCACCTAGCGGGGGTGGGCGAGCAGTACTTC. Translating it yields CASSHLAGVGEQYF. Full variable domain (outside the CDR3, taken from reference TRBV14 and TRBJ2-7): EAGVTQFPSHSVIEKGQTVTLRCDPISGHDNLYWYRRVMGKEIKFLLHFVKESKQDESGMPNNRFLAERTGGTYSTLKVQPAELEDSGVYFCASSHLAGVGEQYFGPGTRLTVT.

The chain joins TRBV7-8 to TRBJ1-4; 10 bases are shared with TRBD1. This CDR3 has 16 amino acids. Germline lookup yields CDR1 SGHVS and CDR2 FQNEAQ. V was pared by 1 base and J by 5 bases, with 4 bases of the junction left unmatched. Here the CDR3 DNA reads TGTGCCAGCAGCTTAGGTGGACAGGGGGGGAATGAAAAACTGTTTTTT. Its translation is CASSLGGQGGNEKLFF.

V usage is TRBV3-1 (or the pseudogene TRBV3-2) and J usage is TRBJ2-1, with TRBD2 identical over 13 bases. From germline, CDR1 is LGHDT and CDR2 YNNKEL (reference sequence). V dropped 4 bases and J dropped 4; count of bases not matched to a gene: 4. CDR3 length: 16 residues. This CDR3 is CASSPTSGGKYNEQFF. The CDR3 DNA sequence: TGTGCCAGCAGCCCGACTAGCGGGGGGAAGTACAATGAGCAGTTCTTC.

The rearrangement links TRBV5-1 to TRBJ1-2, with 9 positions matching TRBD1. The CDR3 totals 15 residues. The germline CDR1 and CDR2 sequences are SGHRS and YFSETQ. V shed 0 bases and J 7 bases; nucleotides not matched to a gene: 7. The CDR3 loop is CASSLEYWDRVGYTF. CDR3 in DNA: TGCGCCAGCAGCTTGGAATACTGGGACAGGGTTGGCTACACCTTC.

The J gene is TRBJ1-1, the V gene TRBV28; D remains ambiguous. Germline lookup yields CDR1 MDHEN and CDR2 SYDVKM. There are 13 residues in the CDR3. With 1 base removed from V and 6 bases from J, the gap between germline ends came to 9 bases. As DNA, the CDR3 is TGTGCCAGCAGTTTATTCGGGTTGGCTGAAGCTTTCTTT. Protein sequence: CASSLFGLAEAFF.

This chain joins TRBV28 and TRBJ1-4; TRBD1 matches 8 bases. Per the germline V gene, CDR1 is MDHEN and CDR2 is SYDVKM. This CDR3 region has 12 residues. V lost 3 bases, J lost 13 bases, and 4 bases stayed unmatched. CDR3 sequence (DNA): TGTGCCAGCAGTTTCCGGACAGGGTCACTGTTTTTT. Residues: CASSFRTGSLFF.

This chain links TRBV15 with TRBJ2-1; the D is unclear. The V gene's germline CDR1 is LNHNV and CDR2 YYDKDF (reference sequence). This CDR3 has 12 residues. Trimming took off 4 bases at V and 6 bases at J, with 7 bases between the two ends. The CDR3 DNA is TGTGCCACCAGCATTGGACCCAATGAGCAGTTCTTC. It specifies CATSIGPNEQFF.

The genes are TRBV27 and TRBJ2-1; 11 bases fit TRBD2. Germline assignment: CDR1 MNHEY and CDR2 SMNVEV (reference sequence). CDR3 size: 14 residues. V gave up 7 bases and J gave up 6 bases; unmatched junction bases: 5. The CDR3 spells CASNLAGGLNEQFF. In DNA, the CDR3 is TGTGCCAGCAACTTAGCGGGGGGGCTCAATGAGCAGTTCTTC.

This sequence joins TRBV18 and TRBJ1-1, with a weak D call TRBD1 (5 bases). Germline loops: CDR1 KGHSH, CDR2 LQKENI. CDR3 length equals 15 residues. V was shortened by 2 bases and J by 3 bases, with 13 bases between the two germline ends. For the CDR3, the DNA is TGTGCCAGCTCACCATCTCAGGGATCTTACACTGAAGCTTTCTTT. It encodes CASSPSQGSYTEAFF.

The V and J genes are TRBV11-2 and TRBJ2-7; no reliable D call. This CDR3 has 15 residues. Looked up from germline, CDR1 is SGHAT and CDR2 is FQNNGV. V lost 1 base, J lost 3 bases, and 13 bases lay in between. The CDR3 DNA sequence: TGTGCCAGCAGCTTAGTAAAAGTACCGATCTACGAGCAGTACTTC. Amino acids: CASSLVKVPIYEQYF.

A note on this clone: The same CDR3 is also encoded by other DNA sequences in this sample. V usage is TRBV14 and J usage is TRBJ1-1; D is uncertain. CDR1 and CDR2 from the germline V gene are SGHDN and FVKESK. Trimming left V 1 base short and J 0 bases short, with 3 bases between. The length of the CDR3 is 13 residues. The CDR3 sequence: CASSQGVNTEAFF. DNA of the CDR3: TGTGCCAGCAGCCAAGGGGTGAACACTGAAGCTTTCTTT.

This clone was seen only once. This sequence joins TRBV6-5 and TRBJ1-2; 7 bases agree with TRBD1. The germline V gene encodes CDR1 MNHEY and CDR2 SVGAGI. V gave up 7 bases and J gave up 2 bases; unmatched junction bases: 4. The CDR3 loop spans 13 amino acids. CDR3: CASNDRANYGYTF. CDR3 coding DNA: TGTGCCAGCAACGACAGGGCGAACTATGGCTACACCTTC.

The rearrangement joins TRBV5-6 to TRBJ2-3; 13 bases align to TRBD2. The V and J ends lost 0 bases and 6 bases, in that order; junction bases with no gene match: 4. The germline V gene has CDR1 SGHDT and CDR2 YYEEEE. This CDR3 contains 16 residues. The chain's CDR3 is CASSLATSGGADTQYF. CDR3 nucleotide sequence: TGTGCCAGCAGCTTGGCCACTAGCGGGGGGGCCGATACGCAGTATTTT.

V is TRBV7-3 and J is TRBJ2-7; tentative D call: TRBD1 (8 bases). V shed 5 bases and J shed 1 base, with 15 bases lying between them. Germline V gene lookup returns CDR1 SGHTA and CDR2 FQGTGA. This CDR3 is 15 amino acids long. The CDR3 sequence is CASSPTGGVSYEQYF. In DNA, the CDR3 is TGTGCCAGCAGCCCAACAGGGGGGGTATCCTACGAGCAGTACTTC.

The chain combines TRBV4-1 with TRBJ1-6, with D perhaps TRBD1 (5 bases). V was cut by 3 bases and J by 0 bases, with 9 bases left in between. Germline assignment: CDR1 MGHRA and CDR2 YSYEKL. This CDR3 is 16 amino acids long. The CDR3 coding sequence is TGCGCCAGCAGCCATATTCAGGGCTCCTATAATTCACCCCTCCACTTT. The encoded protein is CASSHIQGSYNSPLHF.

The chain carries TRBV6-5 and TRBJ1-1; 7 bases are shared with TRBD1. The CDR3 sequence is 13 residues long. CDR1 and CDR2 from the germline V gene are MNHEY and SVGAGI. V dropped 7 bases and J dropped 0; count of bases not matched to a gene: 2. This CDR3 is CASKGQLNTEAFF. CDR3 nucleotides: TGTGCCAGCAAGGGACAGTTGAACACTGAAGCTTTCTTT.

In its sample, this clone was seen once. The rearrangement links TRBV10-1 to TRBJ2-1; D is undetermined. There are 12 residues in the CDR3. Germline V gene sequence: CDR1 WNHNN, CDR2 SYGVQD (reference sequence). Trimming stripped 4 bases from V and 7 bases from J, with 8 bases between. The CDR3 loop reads CASSVTFNEQFF. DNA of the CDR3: TGCGCCAGCAGTGTGACGTTTAATGAGCAGTTCTTC.